This TCR beta chain came from a study of blood T cell repertoires in COVID-19. About the study: T cells, B-cell-depleted T cells, or PBMCs supplied cDNA or gDNA.

Method: immunoSEQ multiplex PCR; TCRdb's copy keeps in-frame clones and lacks some. This table holds about 75,000 clones, more than 65% found once. This TCR derives from a woman in her 50s with acute or convalescent COVID-19. The sequenced material came from peripheral blood.

CDR3 nucleotide sequence: TGTGCCAGCAGCCGACTAGCGGGAGGGTTCACCTACGAGCAGTACTTC. Amino acids: CASSRLAGGFTYEQYF. The chain combines TRBV28 with TRBJ2-7; 14 bases align to TRBD2. The J segment lost 2 bases and the V segment lost 6 bases, leaving 6 bases of the junction unmatched. This CDR3 has 16 residues. CDR1 and CDR2 (germline): MDHEN, SYDVKM.